This entry concerns a single T cell receptor (beta chain). As for time point: cycle 4 day 1 (C4D1), after 5 to 7 weeks of nivolumab. Brentuximab vedotin exposure varied, and every patient relapsed after autologous stem cell transplantation. The data originate from a study of PD-1 blockade in classical Hodgkin lymphoma. Trimming cost V 3 bases and J 10 bases, with 13 bases left between them. The CDR3 consists of 13 residues. Germline assignment: CDR1 KGHSH and CDR2 LQKENI. The method was immunoSEQ multiplex PCR; TCRdb's version includes in-frame clones alone and lacks a portion of them. The sample gives some 30,000 clones, about 81% of which show up once; about 15% is in the top ten.

This clonotype was sampled from a human donor with classical Hodgkin lymphoma. Source: peripheral blood mononuclear cells (PBMCs), taken before the fourth cycle of nivolumab. V and J are TRBV18 and TRBJ2-1; tentative D call: TRBD1 (6 bases). The CDR3 DNA reads as TGTGCCAGCTCACCGATTCCAGGGGACGAGCAGTTCTTC. Protein sequence: CASSPIPGDEQFF.